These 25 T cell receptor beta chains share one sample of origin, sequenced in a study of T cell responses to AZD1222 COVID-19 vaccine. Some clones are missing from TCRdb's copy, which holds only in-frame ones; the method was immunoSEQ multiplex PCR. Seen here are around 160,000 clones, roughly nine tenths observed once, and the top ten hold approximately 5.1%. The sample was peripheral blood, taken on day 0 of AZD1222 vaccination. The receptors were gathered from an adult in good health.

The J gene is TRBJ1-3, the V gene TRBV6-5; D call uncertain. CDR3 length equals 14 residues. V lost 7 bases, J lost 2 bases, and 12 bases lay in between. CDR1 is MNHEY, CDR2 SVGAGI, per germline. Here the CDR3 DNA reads TGTGCCAGCATTAGAGATAACGCTGGAAACACCATATATTTT. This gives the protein CASIRDNAGNTIYF.

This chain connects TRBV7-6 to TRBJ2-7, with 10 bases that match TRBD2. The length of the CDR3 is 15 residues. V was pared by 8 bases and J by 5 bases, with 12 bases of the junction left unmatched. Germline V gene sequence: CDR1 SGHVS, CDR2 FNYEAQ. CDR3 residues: CASSSPRTSGHEQYF. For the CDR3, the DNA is TGTGCCAGCTCCTCCCCTAGGACTAGCGGCCACGAGCAGTACTTC.

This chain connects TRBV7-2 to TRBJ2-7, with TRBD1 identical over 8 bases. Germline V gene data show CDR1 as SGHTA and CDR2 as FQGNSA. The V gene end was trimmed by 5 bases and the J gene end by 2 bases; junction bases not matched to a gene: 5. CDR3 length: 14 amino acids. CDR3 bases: TGTGCCAGCAGCACCGAGACAGGGGCCTACGAGCAGTACTTC. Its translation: CASSTETGAYEQYF. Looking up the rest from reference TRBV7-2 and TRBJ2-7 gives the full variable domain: GAGVSQSPSNKVTEKGKDVELRCDPISGHTALYWYRQSLGQGLEFLIYFQGNSAPDKSGLPSDRFSAERTGGSVSTLTIQRTQQEDSAVYLCASSTETGAYEQYFGPGTRLTVT.

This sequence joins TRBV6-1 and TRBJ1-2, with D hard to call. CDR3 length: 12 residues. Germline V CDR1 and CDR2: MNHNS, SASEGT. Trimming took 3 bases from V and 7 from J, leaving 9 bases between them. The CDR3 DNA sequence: TGTGCCAGCAGTGATAAGGGATTTGGCTACACCTTC. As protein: CASSDKGFGYTF.

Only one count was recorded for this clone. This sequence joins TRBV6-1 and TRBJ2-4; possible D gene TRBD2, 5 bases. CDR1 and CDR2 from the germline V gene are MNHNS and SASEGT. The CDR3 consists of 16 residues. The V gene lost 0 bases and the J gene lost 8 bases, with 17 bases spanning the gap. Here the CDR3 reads CASSEARTIRGYIQYF. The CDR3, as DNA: TGTGCCAGCAGTGAAGCCCGCACTATACGCGGGTACATTCAGTACTTC.

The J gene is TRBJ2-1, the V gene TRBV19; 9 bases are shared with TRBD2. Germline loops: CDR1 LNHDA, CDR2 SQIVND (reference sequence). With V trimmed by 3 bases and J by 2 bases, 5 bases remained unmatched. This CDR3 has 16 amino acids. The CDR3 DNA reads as TGTGCCAGTAGTATTGCGACTAGCGGCCCCTACAATGAGCAGTTCTTC. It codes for CASSIATSGPYNEQFF.

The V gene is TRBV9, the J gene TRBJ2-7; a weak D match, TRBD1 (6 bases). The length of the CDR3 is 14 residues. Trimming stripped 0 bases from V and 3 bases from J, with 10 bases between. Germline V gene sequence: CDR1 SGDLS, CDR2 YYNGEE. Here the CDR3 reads CASSVGTVNYEQYF. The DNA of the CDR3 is TGTGCCAGCAGCGTAGGGACAGTCAACTACGAGCAGTACTTC.

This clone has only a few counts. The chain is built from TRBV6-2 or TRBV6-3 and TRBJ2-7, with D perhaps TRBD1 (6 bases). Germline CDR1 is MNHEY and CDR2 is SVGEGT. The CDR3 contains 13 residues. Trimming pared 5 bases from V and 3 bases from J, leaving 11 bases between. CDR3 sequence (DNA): TGTGCCAGCAGTCTGACAGGAGTCTACGAGCAGTACTTC. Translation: CASSLTGVYEQYF.

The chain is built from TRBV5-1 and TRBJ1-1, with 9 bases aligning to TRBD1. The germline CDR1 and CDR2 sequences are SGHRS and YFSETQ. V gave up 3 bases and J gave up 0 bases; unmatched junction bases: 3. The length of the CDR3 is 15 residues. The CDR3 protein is CASSSTGGMNTEAFF. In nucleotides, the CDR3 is TGCGCCAGCAGCTCGACAGGGGGGATGAACACTGAAGCTTTCTTT.

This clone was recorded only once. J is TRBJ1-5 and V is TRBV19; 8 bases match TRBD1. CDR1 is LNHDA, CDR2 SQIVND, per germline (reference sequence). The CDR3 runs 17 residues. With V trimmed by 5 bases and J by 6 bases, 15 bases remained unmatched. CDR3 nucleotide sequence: TGTGCCAGTAGTCGAGGGTCACAGGGGGGGATTTTTCAGCCCCAGCATTTT. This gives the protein CASSRGSQGGIFQPQHF.

The CDR3 protein is CASSPRAGTEAFF. CDR3 nucleotide sequence: TGTGCCAGCAGCCCCAGGGCGGGCACTGAAGCTTTCTTT. The chain couples TRBV3-1 (or the pseudogene TRBV3-2) to TRBJ1-1; D possibly corresponds to TRBD1 (5 bases). Germline V gene lookup returns CDR1 LGHDT and CDR2 YNNKEL (reference sequence). V dropped 4 bases and J dropped 4 bases, with 10 bases sitting between them. The CDR3 contains 13 residues.

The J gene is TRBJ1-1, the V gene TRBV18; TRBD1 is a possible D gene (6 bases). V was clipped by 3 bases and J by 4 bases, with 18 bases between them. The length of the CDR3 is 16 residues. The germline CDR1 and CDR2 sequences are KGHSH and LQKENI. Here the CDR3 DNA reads TGTGCCAGCTCACCGGGCGGGGGCCGACGTGGCACTGAAGCTTTCTTT. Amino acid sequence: CASSPGGGRRGTEAFF. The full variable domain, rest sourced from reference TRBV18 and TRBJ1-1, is NAGVMQNPRHLVRRRGQEARLRCSPMKGHSHVYWYRQLPEEGLKFMVYLQKENIIDESGMPKERFSAEFPKEGPSILRIQQVVRGDSAAYFCASSPGGGRRGTEAFFGQGTRLTVV.

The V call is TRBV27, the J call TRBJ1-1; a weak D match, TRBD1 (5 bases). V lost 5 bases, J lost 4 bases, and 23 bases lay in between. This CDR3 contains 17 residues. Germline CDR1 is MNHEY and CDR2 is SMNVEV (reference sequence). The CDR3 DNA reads TGTGCCAGCAGTCCGCTAGGTTATGGGCAGGGAGCCACTGAAGCTTTCTTT. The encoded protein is CASSPLGYGQGATEAFF.

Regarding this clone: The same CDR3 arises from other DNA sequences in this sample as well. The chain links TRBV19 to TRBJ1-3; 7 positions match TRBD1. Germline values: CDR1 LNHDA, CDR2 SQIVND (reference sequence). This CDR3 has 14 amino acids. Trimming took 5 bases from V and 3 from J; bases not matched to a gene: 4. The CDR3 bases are TGTGCCAGTAGTCCCCGGGACAGTGGAAACACCATATATTTT. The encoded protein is CASSPRDSGNTIYF.

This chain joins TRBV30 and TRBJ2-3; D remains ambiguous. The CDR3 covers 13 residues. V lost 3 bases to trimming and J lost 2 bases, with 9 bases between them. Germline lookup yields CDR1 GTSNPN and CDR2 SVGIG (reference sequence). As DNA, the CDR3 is TGTGCCTGGAGCCTGGGCGACACAGATACGCAGTATTTT. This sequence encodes CAWSLGDTDTQYF.

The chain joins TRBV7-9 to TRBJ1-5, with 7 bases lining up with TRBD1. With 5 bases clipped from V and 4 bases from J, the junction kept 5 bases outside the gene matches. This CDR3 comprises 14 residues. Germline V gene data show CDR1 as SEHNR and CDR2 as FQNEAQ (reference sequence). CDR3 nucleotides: TGTGCCAGCAGCCGGGACAGCGAGAATCAGCCCCAGCATTTT. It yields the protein CASSRDSENQPQHF.

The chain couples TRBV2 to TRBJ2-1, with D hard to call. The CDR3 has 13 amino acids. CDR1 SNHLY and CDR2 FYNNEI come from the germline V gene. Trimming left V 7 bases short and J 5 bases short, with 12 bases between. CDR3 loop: CASTDIRDNEQFF. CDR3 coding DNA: TGTGCCAGCACCGATATAAGAGACAATGAGCAGTTCTTC.

The CDR3 sequence is CSASTYNEQFF. For the CDR3, the DNA is TGCAGCGCGTCTACCTACAATGAGCAGTTCTTC. The gene calls are TRBV29-1 and TRBJ2-1; no firm D call. CDR1 SQVTM and CDR2 ANQGSEA come from the germline V gene. V was cut by 7 bases and J by 2 bases, with 6 bases left in between. The CDR3 spans 11 residues.

The DNA for the CDR3 is TGTGCCAGCAGCTTAGTAGGCGGGACCTCGGATGGCTACACCTTC. Protein product: CASSLVGGTSDGYTF. This chain links TRBV11-2 with TRBJ1-2, with a tentative D call TRBD1 (5 bases). Germline V gives CDR1 SGHAT, CDR2 FQNNGV. The CDR3 sequence is 15 residues long. Trimming removed 1 base from V and 6 bases from J, with 15 bases in between. The full variable domain, rest sourced from reference TRBV11-2 and TRBJ1-2, is EAGVAQSPRYKIIEKRQSVAFWCNPISGHATLYWYQQILGQGPKLLIQFQNNGVVDDSQLPKDRFSAERLKGVDSTLKIQPAKLEDSAVYLCASSLVGGTSDGYTFGSGTRLTVV.

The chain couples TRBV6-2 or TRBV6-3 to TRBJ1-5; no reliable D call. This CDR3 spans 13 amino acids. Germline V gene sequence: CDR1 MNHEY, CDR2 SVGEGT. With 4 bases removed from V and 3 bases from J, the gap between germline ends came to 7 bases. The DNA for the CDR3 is TGTGCCAGCAGTTCAGAGTACAATCAGCCCCAGCATTTT. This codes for CASSSEYNQPQHF.

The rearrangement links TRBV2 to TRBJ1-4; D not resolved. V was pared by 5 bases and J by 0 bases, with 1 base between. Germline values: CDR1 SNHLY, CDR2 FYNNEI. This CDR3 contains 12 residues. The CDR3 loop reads CASSPTNEKLFF. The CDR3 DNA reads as TGTGCCAGCAGTCCAACTAATGAAAAACTGTTTTTT.

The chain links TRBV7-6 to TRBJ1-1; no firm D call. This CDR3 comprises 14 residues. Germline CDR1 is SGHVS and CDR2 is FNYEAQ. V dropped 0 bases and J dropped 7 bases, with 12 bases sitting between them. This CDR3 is CASSLAVQAGEAFF. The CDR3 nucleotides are TGTGCCAGCAGCTTAGCTGTCCAGGCCGGTGAAGCTTTCTTT.

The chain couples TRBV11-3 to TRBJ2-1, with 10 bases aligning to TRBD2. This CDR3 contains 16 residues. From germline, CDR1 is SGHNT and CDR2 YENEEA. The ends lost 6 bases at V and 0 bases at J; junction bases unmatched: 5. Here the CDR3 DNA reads TGTGCCAGCAGTCGTCTAGCGGGGGCCTCCTACAATGAGCAGTTCTTC. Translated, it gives CASSRLAGASYNEQFF.

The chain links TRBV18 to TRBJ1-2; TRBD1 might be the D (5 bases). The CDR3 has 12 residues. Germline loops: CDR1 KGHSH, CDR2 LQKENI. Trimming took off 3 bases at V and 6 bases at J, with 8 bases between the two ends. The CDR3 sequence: CASSPGRDGYTF. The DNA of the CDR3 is TGTGCCAGCTCACCCGGCAGGGATGGCTACACCTTC.

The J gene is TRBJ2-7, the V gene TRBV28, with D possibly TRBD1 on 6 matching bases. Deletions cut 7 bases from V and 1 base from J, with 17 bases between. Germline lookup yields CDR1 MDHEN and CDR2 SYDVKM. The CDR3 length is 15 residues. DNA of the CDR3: TGTGCCAGCAATCCCAGGGGCGAGCTATCCTACGAGCAGTACTTC. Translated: CASNPRGELSYEQYF. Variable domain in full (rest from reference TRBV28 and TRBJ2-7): DVKVTQSSRYLVKRTGEKVFLECVQDMDHENMFWYRQDPGLGLRLIYFSYDVKMKEKGDIPEGYSVSREKKERFSLILESASTNQTSMYLCASNPRGELSYEQYFGPGTRLTVT.